These 16 T cell receptor beta chains came from one sample sequenced in a study of Ad26.COV2.S vaccination and SARS-CoV-2 variants. Indicated treatment: roughly 18 received Ad26.COV2.S at low or high dose, single or two shots; roughly five received placebo; per-sample allocation not given. The samples were gathered on day 63 after the first injection of vaccine or placebo. Only in-frame clones appear in the TCRdb table, and some are missing; sequencing was by immunoSEQ multiplex PCR. The sample has over 200,000 clones; approximately 87% are singletons. The material sequenced was peripheral blood, taken in a trial of Ad26.COV2.S vaccine versus placebo. Every receptor here comes from a person between 18 and 60 years old who received the Ad26.COV2.S COVID-19 vaccine or a placebo.

This clone was recorded a few times. The rearrangement links TRBV4-2 to TRBJ2-1; 9 positions agree with TRBD1. J lost 4 bases, V lost 1 base, and 2 bases had no gene match. The germline CDR1 and CDR2 sequences are LGHNA and YNFKEQ. The CDR3 runs to 15 residues. The CDR3, as DNA: TGTGCCAGCAGCCAAGCGGGACAGGGATACAATGAGCAGTTCTTC. Protein: CASSQAGQGYNEQFF.

In DNA, the CDR3 is TGTGCCAGCAGCCCCTCGACTAGCGGGGGTCAAGAGACCCAGTACTTC. The encoded protein is CASSPSTSGGQETQYF. The chain has TRBV4-2 and TRBJ2-5; the match to TRBD2 covers 12 bases. V lost 4 bases to trimming and J lost 2 bases; unmatched junction nucleotides: 5. Looked up from germline, CDR1 is LGHNA and CDR2 is YNFKEQ. CDR3 length: 16 residues.

CDR3 loop: CALTGRDTEAFF. Written as DNA, the CDR3 is TGTGCCTTGACGGGGAGGGACACTGAAGCTTTCTTT. The chain joins TRBV30 to TRBJ1-1; D ambiguous. Trimming pared 7 bases from V and 3 bases from J, leaving 12 bases between. CDR3 length equals 12 residues. Per germline, CDR1 GTSNPN and CDR2 SVGIG (reference sequence).

This chain joins TRBV6-5 and TRBJ2-7, with TRBD1 as a possible D gene (6 bases). Per germline, CDR1 MNHEY and CDR2 SVGAGI. This CDR3 is built from 11 residues. The V and J ends lost 7 bases and 7 bases respectively, with 11 bases between them. Here the CDR3 reads CASTGDGEQYF. CDR3 coding DNA: TGTGCCAGCACAGGGGATGGTGAGCAGTACTTC.

The rearrangement joins TRBV28 to TRBJ2-7, with 13 bases matching TRBD2. There are 14 residues in the CDR3. The germline gives CDR1 MDHEN, CDR2 SYDVKM. The V segment lost 8 bases and the J segment 2 bases; nucleotides outside the gene matches: 3. The CDR3 nucleotides read TGTGCCAGCGGGGGACTAGCGGGACCCTACGAGCAGTACTTC. It translates to CASGGLAGPYEQYF.

The chain carries TRBV7-2 and TRBJ2-6; D is undetermined. CDR1 and CDR2 (germline): SGHTA, FQGNSA. The CDR3 sequence is 13 residues long. Trimming left V 4 bases short and J 6 bases short, with 7 bases between. The CDR3 DNA reads TGTGCCAGCAGCTCCGGTCTGGCCAACGTCCTGACTTTC. Protein: CASSSGLANVLTF.

In DNA, the CDR3 is TGCGCCAGCAGTCAAAAGGACAGGGGCGCGGGTCAGCCCCAGCATTTT. It translates to CASSQKDRGAGQPQHF. The rearrangement links TRBV23-1 to TRBJ1-5; 9 bases are a match to TRBD1. TRBV23-1 is placed among ORFs of uncertain function. This CDR3 is 16 amino acids long. The junction had 8 bases not matched to a gene; V was cut back by 2 bases and J by 6 bases.

This rearrangement joins TRBV2 to TRBJ1-5, with D hard to call. CDR3 length: 13 residues. V gave up 2 bases and J gave up 4 bases, with 6 bases separating them. Germline CDR1 and CDR2: SNHLY and FYNNEI. The CDR3: CASSEQVNQPQHF. The CDR3 region has the DNA TGTGCCAGCAGTGAACAGGTGAATCAGCCCCAGCATTTT. The full variable domain, its missing parts supplied by reference TRBV2 and TRBJ1-5, is EPEVTQTPSHQVTQMGQEVILRCVPISNHLYFYWYRQILGQKVEFLVSFYNNEISEKSEIFDDQFSVERPDGSNFTLKIRSTKLEDSAMYFCASSEQVNQPQHFGDGTRLSIL.

V and J are TRBV5-1 and TRBJ2-5; 10 bases fit TRBD2. The CDR3 has 16 amino acids. Germline lookup yields CDR1 SGHRS and CDR2 YFSETQ. Germline trimming cut 2 bases from V and 0 bases from J; bases unmatched to any gene: 4. CDR3 in DNA: TGCGCCAGCAGCTTCACCGGGACTAGCGACCAAGAGACCCAGTACTTC. It specifies CASSFTGTSDQETQYF.

This chain connects TRBV11-3 to TRBJ2-7; possibly TRBD1 for D (6 bases). The germline V and J ends were trimmed by 1 base and 9 bases, with 13 bases remaining between them. The CDR3 totals 13 residues. Germline loops: CDR1 SGHNT, CDR2 YENEEA. CDR3 sequence reads: CASSLGAQGRQYF. The CDR3, as DNA: TGTGCCAGCAGCTTAGGGGCACAGGGACGGCAGTACTTC.

This chain links TRBV19 with TRBJ2-7, with D possibly being TRBD1 or TRBD2 (5 bases each). CDR1 and CDR2 (germline): LNHDA, SQIVND (reference sequence). V lost 3 bases and J 2 bases, leaving 8 bases between the germline ends. This CDR3 is 13 amino acids long. CDR3 sequence reads: CASSMGVTYEQYF. The CDR3 DNA reads as TGTGCCAGTAGTATGGGGGTTACCTACGAGCAGTACTTC.

The rearrangement joins TRBV6-5 to TRBJ1-6; D not certain. V gave up 8 bases and J gave up 6 bases, with 14 bases separating them. CDR3 length: 14 residues. From germline, CDR1 is MNHEY and CDR2 SVGAGI. The CDR3: CASPTAGPNSPLHF. CDR3 DNA: TGTGCCAGCCCCACGGCAGGTCCTAATTCACCCCTCCACTTT.

The chain combines TRBV6-5 with TRBJ2-5; tentative D call: TRBD2 (6 bases). Trimming took 8 bases from V and 0 from J, leaving 13 bases between them. Germline V lookup: CDR1 MNHEY, CDR2 SVGAGI. The CDR3 loop spans 14 amino acids. CDR3 sequence: CASGGTGYQETQYF. CDR3 nucleotides: TGTGCCAGCGGGGGGACGGGGTACCAAGAGACCCAGTACTTC.

V usage is TRBV6-5 and J usage is TRBJ1-1; D might be TRBD1 (6 bases). Deletions cut 6 bases from V and 10 bases from J, with 15 bases between. The CDR3 extends over 12 amino acids. CDR1 is MNHEY, CDR2 SVGAGI, per germline. Here the CDR3 DNA reads TGTGCCAGCAGCGCCCGGGGGGCTCCAGCTTTCTTT. This codes for CASSARGAPAFF.

The gene calls are TRBV30 and TRBJ2-7; D gene unclear. The CDR3 covers 14 residues. The ends were cut back, 1 base at V and 4 bases at J, with 14 bases in the middle. Germline V gives CDR1 GTSNPN, CDR2 SVGIG (reference sequence). The CDR3 loop reads CAWSGMRSSYEQYF. CDR3 coding DNA: TGTGCCTGGAGTGGAATGCGGTCCTCTTACGAGCAGTACTTC.

The chain is built from TRBV11-2 and TRBJ2-5, with D hard to call. This CDR3 region has 15 residues. V was trimmed by 1 base and J by 4 bases, leaving 13 bases between them. CDR1 is SGHAT, CDR2 FQNNGV, per germline. The chain's CDR3 is CASSLVAEFGETQYF. CDR3 DNA sequence: TGTGCCAGCAGCTTAGTGGCGGAGTTCGGAGAGACCCAGTACTTC.